One and the same sample provided the 20 T cell receptor beta chains below, sequenced in a study of early T cells in non-severe SARS-CoV-2 infection. TCRdb re-called the 5' RACE reads with MiXCR, one entry per CDR3 protein. The sample gives around 25,000 distinct CDR3 sequences, over 2.5% of which show up once; roughly 0.7% is in the top ten. Sequencing input: whole blood. These receptors originate from an adult who was a healthcare worker with PCR-confirmed SARS-CoV-2 infection or an uninfected control (not recorded which).

This clonotype has a count of ten or more. This chain uses TRBV12-3 or TRBV12-4 with TRBJ1-3; D call uncertain. This CDR3 region has 12 residues. V gave up 4 bases and J gave up 13 bases, with 14 bases separating them. The CDR3 is CASSSQQSVIYF. The CDR3 DNA reads as TGTGCCAGCAGTTCGCAACAGTCGGTAATATATTTT.

This clonotype has ten or more counts. This chain connects TRBV12-3 or TRBV12-4 to TRBJ1-5; 7 nucleotides line up with TRBD1. V lost 5 bases, J lost 4 bases, and 14 bases stayed unmatched. This CDR3 comprises 17 residues. In nucleotides, the CDR3 is TGTGCCAGCAGTCCCCGGCGAGGGGGCGTAACAAATCAGCCCCAGCATTTT. It encodes CASSPRRGGVTNQPQHF.

This clonotype appeared many times. The CDR3 sequence is CASRDRDRSGSGYTF. CDR3 DNA sequence: TGTGCCAGCAGAGACCGGGACAGGAGCGGCTCTGGCTACACCTTC. This chain joins TRBV6-6 and TRBJ1-2, with TRBD1 matching 8 bases. The CDR3 is made up of 15 amino acids. CDR1 and CDR2 (germline): MNHNY, SVGAGI (reference sequence). The V gene end was trimmed by 6 bases and the J gene end by 7 bases; junction bases not matched to a gene: 13.

This clonotype was seen repeatedly, ten times or more. This chain uses TRBV5-1 with TRBJ1-5; possible D gene TRBD1, 5 bases. Trimming pared 4 bases from V and 4 bases from J, leaving 12 bases between. The CDR3 covers 14 residues. Germline V CDR1 and CDR2: SGHRS, YFSETQ. CDR3 sequence reads: CASSPGMKNQPQHF. The CDR3 DNA reads TGCGCCAGCAGCCCAGGGATGAAGAATCAGCCCCAGCATTTT.

In this sample, this clonotype turned up a few times. The chain is built from TRBV27 and TRBJ2-4; D remains unclear. Deletions cut 1 base from V and 2 bases from J, with 9 bases between. CDR3 length: 15 amino acids. CDR1 and CDR2 from the germline V gene are MNHEY and SMNVEV (reference sequence). CDR3 nucleotide sequence: TGTGCCAGCAGTTTATACCAAGAAACCAAAAACATTCAGTACTTC. This gives the protein CASSLYQETKNIQYF.

The table lists this clonotype with many counts. The chain couples TRBV6-1 to TRBJ1-6; D call uncertain. The CDR3 sequence is 15 residues long. V lost 4 bases and J lost 3, with 10 bases in between. Germline V lookup: CDR1 MNHNS, CDR2 SASEGT. The CDR3, as DNA: TGTGCCAGCAGTGGCGGACTGAACTATAATTCACCCCTCCACTTT. The encoded protein is CASSGGLNYNSPLHF.

This clonotype has ten or more counts. V and J are TRBV6-5 and TRBJ2-1, with D maybe TRBD2 (6 bases). The germline V and J ends were trimmed by 6 bases and 7 bases, with 16 bases remaining between them. In germline, CDR1 is MNHEY, CDR2 SVGAGI. The CDR3 has 14 residues. The CDR3 DNA is TGTGCCAGCAGCTACCGGCCCAGCGGGAATGAGCAGTTCTTC. This sequence encodes CASSYRPSGNEQFF.

At least ten counts were recorded for this clonotype. This chain joins TRBV6-5 and TRBJ2-2; D gene unclear. Germline loops: CDR1 MNHEY, CDR2 SVGAGI. This CDR3 comprises 16 residues. V was trimmed by 6 bases and J by 3 bases, leaving 17 bases between them. The CDR3 DNA follows: TGTGCCAGCAGCCGGATTGGGCTATCATACACCGGGGAGCTGTTTTTT. Residues: CASSRIGLSYTGELFF.

This clonotype has a count of ten or more. This sequence joins TRBV20-1 and TRBJ2-2; D is unresolved. V lost 1 base and J 6 bases, leaving 9 bases between the germline ends. This CDR3 spans 13 amino acids. Germline CDR1 DFQATT, CDR2 SNEGSKA (reference sequence). CDR3 bases: TGCAGTGCTAGAGTTAGGAGTGCCGGGGAGCTGTTTTTT. Protein product: CSARVRSAGELFF.

V gene TRBV20-1 combines with J gene TRBJ1-5; 7 bases fit TRBD1. Germline V gene data show CDR1 as DFQATT and CDR2 as SNEGSKA (reference sequence). J was trimmed by 4 bases and V by 5 bases; bases with no gene match: 2. There are 12 residues in the CDR3. The CDR3 sequence is CSAATGNQPQHF. CDR3 nucleotides: TGCAGTGCTGCGACAGGGAATCAGCCCCAGCATTTT.

Ten or more counts support this clonotype. The chain has TRBV7-6 and TRBJ2-7; 7 positions agree with TRBD2. V lost 7 bases, J lost 5 bases, and 11 bases stayed unmatched. The CDR3 is 14 residues long. In germline, CDR1 is SGHVS, CDR2 FNYEAQ. CDR3 loop: CASNRGDLGDEQYV. The CDR3 coding sequence is TGTGCCAGCAATCGGGGGGATCTCGGGGACGAGCAGTACGTC.

The chain recombines TRBV15 with TRBJ2-7; 9 positions match TRBD1. V trimming: 5 bases; J trimming: 3 bases; junction bases outside the gene matches: 14. The CDR3 is made up of 17 amino acids. From germline, CDR1 is LNHNV and CDR2 YYDKDF (reference sequence). The CDR3 region has the DNA TGTGCCACCAGCCCTGGCGCGGGACAGGGCATGGGCTACGAGCAGTACGTC. Translated, it gives CATSPGAGQGMGYEQYV.

CDR3 nucleotides: TGTGCCAGTAGTATCCAGGCGATCTCTGGAAACACCATATATTTT. Translation gives CASSIQAISGNTIYF. This chain connects TRBV19 to TRBJ1-3; the D is unclear. Germline CDR1 is LNHDA and CDR2 is SQIVND (reference sequence). V dropped 3 bases and J dropped 0 bases, with 9 bases sitting between them. This CDR3 contains 15 residues.

This clonotype was found many times. The CDR3 nucleotides read TGTGCCAGCAGGAGGGGACGGGAATCACCCCTCCACTTT. It specifies CASRRGRESPLHF. The chain links TRBV2 to TRBJ1-6, with D tentatively TRBD1 (5 bases). Germline CDR1 reads SNHLY; CDR2 reads FYNNEI. This CDR3 is built from 13 residues. Between the trimmed V and J ends, which lost 6 bases and 10 bases, there was a span of 13 bases.

This clonotype was picked up many times. The rearrangement uses TRBV5-1 and TRBJ1-1, with D perhaps matching TRBD1 (6 bases). This CDR3 is built from 12 residues. V was cut by 4 bases and J by 7 bases, with 11 bases left in between. In germline, CDR1 is SGHRS, CDR2 YFSETQ. CDR3 coding DNA: TGCGCCAGCAGCCGTTTACAGGGTGAAGCTTTCTTT. It codes for CASSRLQGEAFF.

This clonotype was seen repeatedly, ten times or more. The chain employs TRBV20-1 and TRBJ2-1; TRBD1 might be the D (5 bases). Germline V lookup: CDR1 DFQATT, CDR2 SNEGSKA (reference sequence). This CDR3 contains 13 residues. V lost 7 bases and J lost 1, with 11 bases in between. CDR3 protein: CSVEGASYNEQFF. The CDR3 DNA sequence: TGCAGTGTTGAAGGGGCTTCCTACAATGAGCAGTTCTTC.

This clonotype was seen many times. The rearrangement uses TRBV5-1 and TRBJ2-5; perhaps TRBD2 as D (6 bases). Trimming shortened V by 4 bases and J by 5 bases, and 18 bases separated the two germline ends. This CDR3 is 15 amino acids long. CDR1 is SGHRS, CDR2 YFSETQ, per germline. CDR3 coding DNA: TGCGCCAGCAGCCCGGGGCTAGCGCCGCGGGAGACCCAGTACTTC. Translating gives CASSPGLAPRETQYF.

This clonotype was counted many times. The J gene is TRBJ2-5, the V gene TRBV7-9; a weak D match, TRBD1 (6 bases). The CDR3 consists of 12 residues. Germline V gene lookup returns CDR1 SEHNR and CDR2 FQNEAQ (reference sequence). Trimming took off 4 bases at V and 8 bases at J, with 11 bases between the two ends. CDR3 protein: CASSYPGATQYF. The CDR3 region has the DNA TGTGCCAGCAGCTACCCAGGGGCAACCCAGTACTTC.

This clonotype came up many times. The rearrangement links TRBV20-1 to TRBJ1-2; tentative D call: TRBD1 (5 bases). V lost 0 bases to trimming and J lost 8 bases, with 16 bases between them. CDR1 is DFQATT, CDR2 SNEGSKA, per germline (reference sequence). CDR3 length: 14 amino acids. CDR3 DNA sequence: TGCAGTGCTAGAGACCTCTCGGGGGTAGAGGGCTACACCTTC. As protein: CSARDLSGVEGYTF.

This clonotype was seen ten or more times. V and J are TRBV5-4 and TRBJ2-2, with D perhaps assigned TRBD1 or TRBD2 (6 bases each). The V and J ends lost 1 base and 6 bases respectively, with 19 bases between them. The CDR3 runs 17 residues. Germline V gives CDR1 SGHNT, CDR2 YYREEE (reference sequence). The CDR3 sequence: CASSLYGRTGSPGELFF. The DNA for the CDR3 is TGTGCCAGCAGCTTGTACGGGAGAACAGGGAGTCCCGGGGAGCTGTTTTTT.